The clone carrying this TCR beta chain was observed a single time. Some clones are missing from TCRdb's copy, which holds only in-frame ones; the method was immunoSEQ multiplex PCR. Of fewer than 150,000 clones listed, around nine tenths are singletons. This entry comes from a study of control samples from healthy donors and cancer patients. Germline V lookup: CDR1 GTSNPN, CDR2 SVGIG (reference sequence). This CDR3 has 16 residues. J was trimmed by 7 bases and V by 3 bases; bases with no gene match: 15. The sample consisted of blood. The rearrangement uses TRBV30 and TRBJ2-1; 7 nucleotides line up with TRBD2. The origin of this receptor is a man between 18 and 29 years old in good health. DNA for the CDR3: TGTGCCTGGAGGGTTAGGGGAGGGACCTCTTGGAATGAGCAGTTCTTC. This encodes CAWRVRGGTSWNEQFF.